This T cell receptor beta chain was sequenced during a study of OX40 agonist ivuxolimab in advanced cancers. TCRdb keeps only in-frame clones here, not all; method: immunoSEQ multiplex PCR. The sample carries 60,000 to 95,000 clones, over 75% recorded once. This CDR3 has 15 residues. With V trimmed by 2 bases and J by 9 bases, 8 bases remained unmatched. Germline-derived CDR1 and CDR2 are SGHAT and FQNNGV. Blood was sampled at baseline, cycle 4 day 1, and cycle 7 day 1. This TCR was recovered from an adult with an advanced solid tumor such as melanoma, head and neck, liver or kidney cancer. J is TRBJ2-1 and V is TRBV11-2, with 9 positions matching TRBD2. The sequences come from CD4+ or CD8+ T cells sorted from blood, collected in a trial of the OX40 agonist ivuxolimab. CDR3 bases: TGTGCCAGCAGCTTAACAGGCGGGGGGGCAGGTGAGCAGTTCTTC. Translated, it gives CASSLTGGGAGEQFF.